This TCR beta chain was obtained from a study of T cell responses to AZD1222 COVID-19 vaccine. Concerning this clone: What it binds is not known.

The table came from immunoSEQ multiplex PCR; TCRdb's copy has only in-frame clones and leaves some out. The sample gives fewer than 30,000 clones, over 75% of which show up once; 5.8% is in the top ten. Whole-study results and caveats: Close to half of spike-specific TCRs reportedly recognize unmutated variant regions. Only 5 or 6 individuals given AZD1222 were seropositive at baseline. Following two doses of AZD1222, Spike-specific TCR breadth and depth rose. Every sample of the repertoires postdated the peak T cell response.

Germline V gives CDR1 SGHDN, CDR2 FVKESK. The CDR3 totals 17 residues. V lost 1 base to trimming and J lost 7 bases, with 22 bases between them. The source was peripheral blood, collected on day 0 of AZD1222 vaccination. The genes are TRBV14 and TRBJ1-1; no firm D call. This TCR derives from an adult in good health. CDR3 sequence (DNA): TGTGCCAGCAGCCAAGCGCTGGACTTACCAAGCAGACGTGAAGCTTTCTTT. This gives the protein CASSQALDLPSRREAFF. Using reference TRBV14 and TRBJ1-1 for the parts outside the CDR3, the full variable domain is EAGVTQFPSHSVIEKGQTVTLRCDPISGHDNLYWYRRVMGKEIKFLLHFVKESKQDESGMPNNRFLAERTGGTYSTLKVQPAELEDSGVYFCASSQALDLPSRREAFFGQGTRLTVV.